This entry is about one T cell receptor (beta chain). Its antigen is undetermined. V was clipped by 3 bases and J by 4 bases; unmatched bases: 4. Germline V lookup: CDR1 LGHNA, CDR2 YNFKEQ. The CDR3 runs 15 residues. The table came from immunoSEQ multiplex PCR; TCRdb's copy has only in-frame clones and leaves some out. Among around 320,000 clones listed, approximately 86% were seen once. This sample is drawn from a study of Ad26.COV2.S vaccination and SARS-CoV-2 variants. Study as a whole: The donor was enrolled in the Ad26.COV2.S arm of the COV1001 trial.

Study conclusions and caveats: There was a possibility that the TCR breadth and depth analyses underestimated total T cell responses. Spike-specific TCR breadth was greater after Ad26.COV2.S than placebo.

Treatment given: 15 to 20 received Ad26.COV2.S at low or high dose, single or two shots; several received placebo; per-sample allocation not given. Sampling took place 63 days after the first vaccine or placebo injection. The donor's status was that of an adult aged 18-55 years in Boston. This receptor was taken from a person between 18 and 59 years old who received the Ad26.COV2.S COVID-19 vaccine or a placebo. The source was peripheral blood, collected in a trial of Ad26.COV2.S vaccine versus placebo. The chain employs TRBV4-2 and TRBJ2-3; the match to TRBD2 covers 10 bases. The CDR3 region is CASSQSAGGPDTQYF. CDR3 nucleotides: TGTGCCAGCAGCCAGTCAGCGGGGGGGCCAGATACGCAGTATTTT.